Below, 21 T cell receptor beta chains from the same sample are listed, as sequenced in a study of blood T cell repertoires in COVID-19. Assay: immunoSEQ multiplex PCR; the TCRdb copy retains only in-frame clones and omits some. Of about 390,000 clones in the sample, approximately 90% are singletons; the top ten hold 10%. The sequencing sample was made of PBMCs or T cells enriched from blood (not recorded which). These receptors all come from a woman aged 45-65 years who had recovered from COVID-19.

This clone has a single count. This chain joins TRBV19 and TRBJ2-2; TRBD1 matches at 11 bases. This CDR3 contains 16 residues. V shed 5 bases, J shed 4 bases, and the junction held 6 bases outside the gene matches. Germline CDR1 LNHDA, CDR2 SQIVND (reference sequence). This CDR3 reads CASSPGTGGGTGELFF. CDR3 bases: TGTGCCAGTAGTCCCGGGACAGGGGGAGGCACCGGGGAGCTGTTTTTT.

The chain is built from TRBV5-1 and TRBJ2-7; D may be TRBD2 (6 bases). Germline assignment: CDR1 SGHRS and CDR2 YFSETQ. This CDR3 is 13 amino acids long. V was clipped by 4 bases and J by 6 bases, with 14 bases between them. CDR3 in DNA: TGCGCCAGCAGCGGACTGGGGGAGGCCGAGCAGTACTTC. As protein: CASSGLGEAEQYF.

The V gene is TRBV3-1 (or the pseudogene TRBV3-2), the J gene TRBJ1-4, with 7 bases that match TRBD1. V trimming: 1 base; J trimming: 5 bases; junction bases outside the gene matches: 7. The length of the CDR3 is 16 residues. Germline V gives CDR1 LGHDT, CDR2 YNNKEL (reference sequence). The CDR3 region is CASSQGWAGGNEKLFF. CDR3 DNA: TGTGCCAGCAGCCAAGGTTGGGCAGGGGGGAATGAAAAACTGTTTTTT.

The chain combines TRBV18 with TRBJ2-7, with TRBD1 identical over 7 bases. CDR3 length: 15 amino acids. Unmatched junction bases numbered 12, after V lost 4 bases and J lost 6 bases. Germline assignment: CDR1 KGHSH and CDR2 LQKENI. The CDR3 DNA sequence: TGTGCCAGCTCACTGGACAGGACATCAACGGGCGAGCAGTACTTC. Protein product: CASSLDRTSTGEQYF.

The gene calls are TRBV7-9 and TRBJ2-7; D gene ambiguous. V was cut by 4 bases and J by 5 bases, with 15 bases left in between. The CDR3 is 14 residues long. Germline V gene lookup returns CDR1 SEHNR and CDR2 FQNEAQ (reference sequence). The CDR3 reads CASSSIRRVHEQYF. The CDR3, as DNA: TGTGCCAGCAGCTCGATTCGACGGGTCCACGAGCAGTACTTC.

Written as DNA, the CDR3 is TGTGCCAGCAGCCAGGGACTAGCTGGTCTAGATACGCAGTATTTT. As protein: CASSQGLAGLDTQYF. This rearrangement joins TRBV3-1 (or the pseudogene TRBV3-2) to TRBJ2-3, with 9 bases lining up with TRBD2. Germline values: CDR1 LGHDT, CDR2 YNNKEL (reference sequence). The CDR3 has 15 amino acids. J was trimmed by 5 bases and V by 3 bases; bases with no gene match: 6.

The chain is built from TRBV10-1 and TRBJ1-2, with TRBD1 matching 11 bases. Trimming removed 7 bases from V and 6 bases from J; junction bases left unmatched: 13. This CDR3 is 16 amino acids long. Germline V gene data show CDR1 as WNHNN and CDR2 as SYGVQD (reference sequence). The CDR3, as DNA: TGCGCCAGCAACACCGGGACAGGGGGGCGGCAGGATGGCTACACCTTC. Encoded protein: CASNTGTGGRQDGYTF.

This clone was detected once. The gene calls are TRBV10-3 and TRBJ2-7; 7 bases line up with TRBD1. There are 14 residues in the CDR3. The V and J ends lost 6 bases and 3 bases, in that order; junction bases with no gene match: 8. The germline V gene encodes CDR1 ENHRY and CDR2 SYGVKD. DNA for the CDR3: TGTGCCATCAGATACCGGGACAGTGACTACGAGCAGTACTTC. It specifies CAIRYRDSDYEQYF.

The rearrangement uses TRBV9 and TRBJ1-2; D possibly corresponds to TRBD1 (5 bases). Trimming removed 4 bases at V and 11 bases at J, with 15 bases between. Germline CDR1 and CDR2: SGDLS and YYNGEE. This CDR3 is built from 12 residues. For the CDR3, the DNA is TGTGCCAGCAGCCAAGACAGTCGCCGGTACACCTTC. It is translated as CASSQDSRRYTF.

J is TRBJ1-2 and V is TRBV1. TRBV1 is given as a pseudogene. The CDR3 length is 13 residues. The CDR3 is CTSSQDPIRRGTF. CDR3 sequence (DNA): TGCACCAGCAGCCAAGATCCCATCCGCCGGGGCACCTTC.

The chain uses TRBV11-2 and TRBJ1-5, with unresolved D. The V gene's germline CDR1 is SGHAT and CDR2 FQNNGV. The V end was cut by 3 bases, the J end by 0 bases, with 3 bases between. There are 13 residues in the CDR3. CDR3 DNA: TGTGCCAGCAGCTTCAGTAGCAATCAGCCCCAGCATTTT. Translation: CASSFSSNQPQHF.

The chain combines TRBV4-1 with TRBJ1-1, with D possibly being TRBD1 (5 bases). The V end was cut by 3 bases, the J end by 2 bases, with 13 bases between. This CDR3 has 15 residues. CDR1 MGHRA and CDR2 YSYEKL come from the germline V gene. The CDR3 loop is CASSQSFQGNTEAFF. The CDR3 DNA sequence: TGCGCCAGCAGCCAGTCGTTTCAGGGTAACACTGAAGCTTTCTTT.

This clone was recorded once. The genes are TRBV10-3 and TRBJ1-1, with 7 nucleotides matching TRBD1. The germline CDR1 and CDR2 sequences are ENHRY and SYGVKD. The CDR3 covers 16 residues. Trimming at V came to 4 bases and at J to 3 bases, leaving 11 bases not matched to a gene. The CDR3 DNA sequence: TGTGCCATCAGTGGTGGGGGGCAGGGGGTGTACACTGAAGCTTTCTTT. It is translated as CAISGGGQGVYTEAFF.

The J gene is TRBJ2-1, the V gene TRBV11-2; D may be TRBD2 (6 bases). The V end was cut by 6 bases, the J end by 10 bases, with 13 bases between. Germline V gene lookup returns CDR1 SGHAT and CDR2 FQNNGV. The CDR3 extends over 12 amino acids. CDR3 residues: CASSRSGGEQFF. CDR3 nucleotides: TGTGCCAGCAGTCGGAGTGGGGGGGAGCAGTTCTTC.

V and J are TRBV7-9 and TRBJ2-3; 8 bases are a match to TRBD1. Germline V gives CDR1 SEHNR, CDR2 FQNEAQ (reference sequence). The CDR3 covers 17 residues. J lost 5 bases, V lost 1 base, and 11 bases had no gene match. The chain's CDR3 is CASSLDTGGLRRDTQYF. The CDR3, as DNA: TGTGCCAGCAGCTTAGACACAGGGGGGTTGAGGAGAGATACGCAGTATTTT.

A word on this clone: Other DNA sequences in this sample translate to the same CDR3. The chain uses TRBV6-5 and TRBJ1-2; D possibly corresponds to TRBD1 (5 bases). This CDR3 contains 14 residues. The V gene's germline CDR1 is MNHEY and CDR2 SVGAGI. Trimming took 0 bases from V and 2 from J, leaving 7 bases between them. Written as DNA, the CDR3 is TGTGCCAGCAGTTACTCCGGGGGGAACTATGGCTACACCTTC. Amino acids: CASSYSGGNYGYTF.

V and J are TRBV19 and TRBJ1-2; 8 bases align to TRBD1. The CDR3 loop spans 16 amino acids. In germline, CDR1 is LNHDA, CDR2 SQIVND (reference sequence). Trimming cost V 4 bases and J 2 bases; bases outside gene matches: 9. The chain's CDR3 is CASSTADRVGNYGYTF. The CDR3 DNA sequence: TGTGCCAGTAGTACTGCGGACAGGGTAGGCAACTATGGCTACACCTTC.

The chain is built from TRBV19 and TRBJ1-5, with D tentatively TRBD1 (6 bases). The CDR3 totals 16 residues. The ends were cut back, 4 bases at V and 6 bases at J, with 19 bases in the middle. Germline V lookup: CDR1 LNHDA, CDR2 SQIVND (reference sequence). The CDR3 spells CASSTNTGTRTQPQHF. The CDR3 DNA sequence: TGTGCCAGTAGTACAAATACCGGGACACGAACTCAGCCCCAGCATTTT.

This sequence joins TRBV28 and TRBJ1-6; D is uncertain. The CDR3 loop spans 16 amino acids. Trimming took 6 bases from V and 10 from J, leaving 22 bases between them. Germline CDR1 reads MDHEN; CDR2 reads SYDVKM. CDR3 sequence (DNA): TGTGCCAGCAGCCCCCCCGCGGAAGTAGTGAGGTCACCCCTCCACTTT. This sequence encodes CASSPPAEVVRSPLHF.

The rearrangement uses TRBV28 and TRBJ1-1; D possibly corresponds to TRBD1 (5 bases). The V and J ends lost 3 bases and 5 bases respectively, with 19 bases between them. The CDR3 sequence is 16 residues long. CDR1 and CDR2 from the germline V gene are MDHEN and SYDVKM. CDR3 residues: CASSFAGRAGGTEAFF. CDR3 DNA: TGTGCCAGCAGTTTCGCAGGACGCGCGGGGGGGACTGAAGCTTTCTTT.

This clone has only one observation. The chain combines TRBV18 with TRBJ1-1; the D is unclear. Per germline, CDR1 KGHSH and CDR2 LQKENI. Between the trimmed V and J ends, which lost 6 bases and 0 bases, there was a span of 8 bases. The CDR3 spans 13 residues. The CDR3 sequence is CASSRTMNTEAFF. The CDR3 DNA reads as TGTGCCAGCTCCCGTACTATGAACACTGAAGCTTTCTTT.